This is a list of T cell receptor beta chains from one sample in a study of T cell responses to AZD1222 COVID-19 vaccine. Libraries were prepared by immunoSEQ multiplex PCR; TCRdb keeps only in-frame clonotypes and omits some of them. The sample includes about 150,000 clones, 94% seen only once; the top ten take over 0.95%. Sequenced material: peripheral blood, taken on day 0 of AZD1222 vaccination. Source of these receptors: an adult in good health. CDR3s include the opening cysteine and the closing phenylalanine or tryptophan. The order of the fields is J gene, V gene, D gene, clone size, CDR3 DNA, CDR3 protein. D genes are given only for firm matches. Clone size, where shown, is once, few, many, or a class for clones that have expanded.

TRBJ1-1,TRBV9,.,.,TGTGCCAGCAGCTCATGGGCACAGATGAACACTGAAGCTTTCTTT,CASSSWAQMNTEAFF
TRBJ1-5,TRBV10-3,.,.,TGTGCCACGATGGCAGGGAATAATCAGCCCCAGCATTTT,CATMAGNNQPQHF
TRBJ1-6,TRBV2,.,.,TGTGCCAGCGGCGGAGGTAACAGGGCCGGATCACCCCTCCACTTT,CASGGGNRAGSPLHF
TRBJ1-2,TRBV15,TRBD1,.,TGTGCCACCAGCAGGACACAGGGGGGTTTTGGCTACACCTTC,CATSRTQGGFGYTF
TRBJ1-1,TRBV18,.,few,TGTGCCAGCTCACCCTGGGGAGAGTTGGAAGCTTTCTTT,CASSPWGELEAFF
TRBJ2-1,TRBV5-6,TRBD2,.,TGTGCCAGCAGCTTAGGACTAGCGAATGAGCAGTTCTTC,CASSLGLANEQFF
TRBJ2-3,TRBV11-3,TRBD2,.,TGTGCCAGCCAACTAGCGGGGCGCACAGATACGCAGTATTTT,CASQLAGRTDTQYF
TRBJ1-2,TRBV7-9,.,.,TGTGCCAGCAGCCCGGGGAGAGGGCCGGTCGGCTACACCTTC,CASSPGRGPVGYTF
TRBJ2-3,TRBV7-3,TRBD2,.,TGTGCCAGCAGCTTAGGACTAGCGGGAGCAGATACGCAGTATTTT,CASSLGLAGADTQYF
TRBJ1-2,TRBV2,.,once,TGTGCCAGCAGTGTCATGTCAGAGAACTATGGCTACACCTTC,CASSVMSENYGYTF
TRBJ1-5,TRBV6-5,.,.,TGTGCCAGCAGGCTAGGAATACAGGGCAGTCAGCCCCAGCATTTT,CASRLGIQGSQPQHF
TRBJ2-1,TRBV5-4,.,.,TGTGCCAGCAGCGGCCCCGGGACTCAGCAGAGATACAATGAGCAGTTCTTC,CASSGPGTQQRYNEQFF
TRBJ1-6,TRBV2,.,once,TGTGCCAGCAGTGTCCTTAGGGGTAATTCACCCCTCCACTTT,CASSVLRGNSPLHF
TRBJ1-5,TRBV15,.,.,TGTGCCACCAGCAGGCAACTTCGAAGCAATCAGCCCCAGCATTTT,CATSRQLRSNQPQHF
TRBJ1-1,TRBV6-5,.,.,TGTGCCAGCAGTTACTCGCAGGGGAGGACTGAAGCTTTCTTT,CASSYSQGRTEAFF
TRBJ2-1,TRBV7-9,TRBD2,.,TGTGCCAGCAGCCTGGGACTAGCGGGTGTGGATGAGCAGTTCTTC,CASSLGLAGVDEQFF
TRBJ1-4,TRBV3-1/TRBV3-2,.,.,TGTGCCAGCAGCCAATTCGTAACCTGGGGATTGGGTAATGAAAAACTGTTTTTT,CASSQFVTWGLGNEKLFF
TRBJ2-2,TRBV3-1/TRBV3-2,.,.,TGTGCCAGCAGCCAACTCGTGAACAGCAACACCGGGGAGCTGTTTTTT,CASSQLVNSNTGELFF
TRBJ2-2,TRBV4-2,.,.,TGTGCCAGCAGCCAAGATAGGCAGGGTCGGGACACCGGGGAGCTGTTTTTT,CASSQDRQGRDTGELFF
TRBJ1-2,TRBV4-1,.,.,TGCGCCAGCAGCCAAGGGACGGTCTATGGCTACACCTTC,CASSQGTVYGYTF
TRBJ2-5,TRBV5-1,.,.,TGCGCCAGCAGCTTGGAAGGGGGTAGAGGGGAGACCCAGTACTTC,CASSLEGGRGETQYF
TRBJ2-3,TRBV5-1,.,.,TGCGCCAGCAGCTCTACAGGTGCCCCGGATACGCAGTATTTT,CASSSTGAPDTQYF
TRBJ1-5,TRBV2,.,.,TGTGCCAGCAGTCGGACAGGCAATCAGCCCCAGCATTTT,CASSRTGNQPQHF
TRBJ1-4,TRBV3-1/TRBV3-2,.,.,TGTGCCAGCAGCCGTTCCGGGATTGAAAAACTGTTTTTT,CASSRSGIEKLFF
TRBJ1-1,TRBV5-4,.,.,TGTGCCAGCAGCTTATATGGGCTGGGGCTGAACACTGAAGCTTTCTTT,CASSLYGLGLNTEAFF
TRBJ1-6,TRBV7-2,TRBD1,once,TGTGCCAGCAGCTTAGGTTTTTCGGGACAGAATAATTCACCCCTCCACTTT,CASSLGFSGQNNSPLHF
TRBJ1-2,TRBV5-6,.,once,TGTGCCAGCAGCTTGGTCGGAGGGGGATCCTATGGCTACACCTTC,CASSLVGGGSYGYTF
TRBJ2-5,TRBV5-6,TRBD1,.,TGTGCCAGCAGCCATGCAGGGGGCCAAGAGACCCAGTACTTC,CASSHAGGQETQYF
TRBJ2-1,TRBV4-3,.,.,TGCGCCAGCAGCCAAGGCCTAGAGGGGCCTAGTGAGCAGTTCTTC,CASSQGLEGPSEQFF